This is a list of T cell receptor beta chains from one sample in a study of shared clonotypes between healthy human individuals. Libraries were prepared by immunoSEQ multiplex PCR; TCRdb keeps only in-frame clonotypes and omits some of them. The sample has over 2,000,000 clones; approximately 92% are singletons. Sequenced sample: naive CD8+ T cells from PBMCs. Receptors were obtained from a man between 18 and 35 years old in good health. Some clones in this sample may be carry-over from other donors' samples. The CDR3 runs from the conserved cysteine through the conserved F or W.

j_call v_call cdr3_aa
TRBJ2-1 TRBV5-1 CASSLSSGLHNEQFF
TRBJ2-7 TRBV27 CASSAPDPDGQYF
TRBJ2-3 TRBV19 CASRDRGTDTQYF
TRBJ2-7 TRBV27 CASSPYGYEQYF
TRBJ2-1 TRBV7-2 CASSLLVERGWQFF
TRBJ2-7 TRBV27 CASSQARLAGDYEQYF
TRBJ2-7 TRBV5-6 CASSLTQEVTYEQYF
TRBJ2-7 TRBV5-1 CASSLRASGMKSYEQYF
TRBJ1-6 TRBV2 CASSEKQGAINSPLHF
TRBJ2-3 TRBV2 CASSTFGKGATDTQYF
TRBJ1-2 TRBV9 CASSPTGLTNYGYTF
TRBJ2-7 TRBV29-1 CKGPTYPGNYEQYF
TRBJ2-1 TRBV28 CASSPSHSGIGHEQFF
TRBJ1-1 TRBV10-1 CASSETGAPNTEAFF
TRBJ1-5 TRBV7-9 CASSPTGGDSNQPQHF
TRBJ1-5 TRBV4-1 CASSRRDGNNQPQHF
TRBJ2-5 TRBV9 CASSVGGETQYF
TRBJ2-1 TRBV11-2 CASSLVSSAGGQDEQFF
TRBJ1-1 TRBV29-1 CSVRSNTEAFF
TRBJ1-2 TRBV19 CASSFRQTDYGYTF
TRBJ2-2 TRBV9 CASSDGQGLAGYVTGELFF
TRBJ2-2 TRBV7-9 CASRMGLAVNTGELFF
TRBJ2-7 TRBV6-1 CASSPVSGSYEQYF
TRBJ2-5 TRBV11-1 CASSLVWTGSETQYF
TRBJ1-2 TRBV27 CASSHRQGQIYGYTF
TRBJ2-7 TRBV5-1 CASSFGGVYEQYF
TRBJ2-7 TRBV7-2 CASSQPTSGSRWYEQYF
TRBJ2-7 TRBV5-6 CASSLSTSGSYEQYF
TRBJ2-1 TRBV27 CASTDSLNEQFF
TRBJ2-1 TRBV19 CASSIILEPEQFF
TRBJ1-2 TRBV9 CASSGTGGLNYGYTF
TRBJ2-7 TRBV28 CASRLRDTYYYEQYF
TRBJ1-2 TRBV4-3 CASSQVGTGRSISSGNGYTF
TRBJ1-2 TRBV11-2 CASSPGTDYGYTF
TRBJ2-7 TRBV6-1 CASSEPGFISYEQYF
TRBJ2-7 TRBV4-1 CASSPNSGLVSLEQYF
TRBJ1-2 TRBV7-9 CASSVSWDVIGDYTF
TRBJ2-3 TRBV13 CASSPWTSGKTDTQYF
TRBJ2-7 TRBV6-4 CASSDYPGQLYEQYF
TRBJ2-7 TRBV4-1 CASSQGAGRYEQYF
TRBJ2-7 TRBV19 CASSLRAGFPYEQYF
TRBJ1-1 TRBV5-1 CASSLPTGHPTDTEAFF
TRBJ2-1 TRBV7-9 CASSLTSGGYNEQFF
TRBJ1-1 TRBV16 CASSERAGWAFF
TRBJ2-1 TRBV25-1 CASSEGQIPYNEQFF
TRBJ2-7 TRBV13 CASSPWGSGIYEQYF
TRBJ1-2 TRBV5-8 CASSFGGRANYGYTF
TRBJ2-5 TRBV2 CASKALTGLQENQYF
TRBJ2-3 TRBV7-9 CASSPGPGADTQYF
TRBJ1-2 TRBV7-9 CASSSGYSNYGYTF
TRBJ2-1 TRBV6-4 CASSDGRYNEQFF
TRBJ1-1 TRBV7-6 CASSSGQGNTEAFF
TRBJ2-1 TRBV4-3 CASSQGTSGRIYNEQFF
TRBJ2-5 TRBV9 CASSPSGGTQYF
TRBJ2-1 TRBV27 CASSFSGGRSYNEQFF
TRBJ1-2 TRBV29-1 CSVEGDELPLGGYTF
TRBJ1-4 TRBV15 CATSRGYSYEKLFF